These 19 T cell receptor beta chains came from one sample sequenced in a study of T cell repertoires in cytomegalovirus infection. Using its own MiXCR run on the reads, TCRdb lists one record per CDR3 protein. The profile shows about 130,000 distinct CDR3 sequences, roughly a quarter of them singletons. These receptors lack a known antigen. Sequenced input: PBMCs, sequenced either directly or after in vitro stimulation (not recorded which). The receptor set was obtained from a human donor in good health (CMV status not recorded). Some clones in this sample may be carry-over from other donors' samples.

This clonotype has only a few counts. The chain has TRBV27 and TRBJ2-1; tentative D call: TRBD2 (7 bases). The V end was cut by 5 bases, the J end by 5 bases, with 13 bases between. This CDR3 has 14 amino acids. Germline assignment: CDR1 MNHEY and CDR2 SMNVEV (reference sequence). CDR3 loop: CASSPRGGDNEQFF. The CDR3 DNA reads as TGTGCCAGCAGTCCCAGAGGGGGGGACAATGAGCAGTTCTTC.

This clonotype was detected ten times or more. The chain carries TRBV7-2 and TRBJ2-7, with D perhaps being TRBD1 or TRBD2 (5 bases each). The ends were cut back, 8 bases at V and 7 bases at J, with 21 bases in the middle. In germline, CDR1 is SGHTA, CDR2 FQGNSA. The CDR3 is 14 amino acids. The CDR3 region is CASASLGSGREQYF. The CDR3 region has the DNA TGTGCCAGCGCCTCCCTCGGTTCGGGGCGGGAGCAGTACTTC.

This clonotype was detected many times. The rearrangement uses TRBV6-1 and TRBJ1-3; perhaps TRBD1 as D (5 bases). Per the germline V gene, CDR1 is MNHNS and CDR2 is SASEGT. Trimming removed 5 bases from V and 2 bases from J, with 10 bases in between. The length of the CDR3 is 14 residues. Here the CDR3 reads CASSLGGAGNTIYF. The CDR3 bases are TGTGCCAGCAGTTTGGGGGGAGCTGGAAACACCATATATTTT.

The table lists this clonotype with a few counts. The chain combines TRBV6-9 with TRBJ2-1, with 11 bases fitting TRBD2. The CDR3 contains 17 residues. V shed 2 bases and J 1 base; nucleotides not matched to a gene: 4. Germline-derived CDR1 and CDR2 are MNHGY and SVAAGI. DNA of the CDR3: TGTGCCAGCAGTTATCATAGACTAGCGGGGTCCTACAATGAGCAGTTCTTC. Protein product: CASSYHRLAGSYNEQFF.

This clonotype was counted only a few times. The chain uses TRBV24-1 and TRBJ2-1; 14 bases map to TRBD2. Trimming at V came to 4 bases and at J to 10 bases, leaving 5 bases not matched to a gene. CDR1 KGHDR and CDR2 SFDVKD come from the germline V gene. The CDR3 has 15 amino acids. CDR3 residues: CATSDPGTSGSEQFF. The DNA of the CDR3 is TGTGCCACCAGTGACCCTGGGACTAGCGGGAGCGAGCAGTTCTTC.

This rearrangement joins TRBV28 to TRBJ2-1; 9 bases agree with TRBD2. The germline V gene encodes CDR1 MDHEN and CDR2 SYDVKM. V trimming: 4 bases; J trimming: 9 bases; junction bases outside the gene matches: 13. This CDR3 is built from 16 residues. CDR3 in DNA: TGTGCCAGCAGTTCTGCCGGCGCGGGAGGGCCTTTTGAGCAGTTCTTC. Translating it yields CASSSAGAGGPFEQFF.

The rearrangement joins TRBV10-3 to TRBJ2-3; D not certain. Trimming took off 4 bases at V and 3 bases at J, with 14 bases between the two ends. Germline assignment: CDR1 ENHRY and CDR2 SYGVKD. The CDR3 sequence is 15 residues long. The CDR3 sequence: CAISVWGFATDTQYF. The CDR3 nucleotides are TGTGCCATCAGTGTTTGGGGTTTCGCGACAGATACGCAGTATTTT.

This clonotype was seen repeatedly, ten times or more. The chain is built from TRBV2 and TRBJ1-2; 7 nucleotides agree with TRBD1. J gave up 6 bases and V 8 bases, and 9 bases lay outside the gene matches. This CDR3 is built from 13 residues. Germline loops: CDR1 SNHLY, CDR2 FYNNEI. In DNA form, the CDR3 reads TGTGCCAGCTACAGAGACAGGGAGGATGGCTACACCTTC. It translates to CASYRDREDGYTF.

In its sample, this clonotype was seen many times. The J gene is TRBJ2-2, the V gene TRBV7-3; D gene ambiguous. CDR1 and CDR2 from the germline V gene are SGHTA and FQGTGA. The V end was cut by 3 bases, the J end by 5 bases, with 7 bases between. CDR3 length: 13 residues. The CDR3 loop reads CASSFPGTGELFF. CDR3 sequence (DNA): TGTGCCAGCAGCTTTCCCGGAACCGGGGAGCTGTTTTTT.

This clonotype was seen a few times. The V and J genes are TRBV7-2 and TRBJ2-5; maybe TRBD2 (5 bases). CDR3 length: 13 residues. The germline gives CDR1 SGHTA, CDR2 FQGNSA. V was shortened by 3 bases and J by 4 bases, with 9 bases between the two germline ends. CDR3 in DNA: TGTGCCAGCAGCTTCAGCGGCACAGAGACCCAGTACTTC. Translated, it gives CASSFSGTETQYF. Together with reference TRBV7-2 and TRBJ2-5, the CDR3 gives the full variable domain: GAGVSQSPSNKVTEKGKDVELRCDPISGHTALYWYRQSLGQGLEFLIYFQGNSAPDKSGLPSDRFSAERTGGSVSTLTIQRTQQEDSAVYLCASSFSGTETQYFGPGTRLLVL.

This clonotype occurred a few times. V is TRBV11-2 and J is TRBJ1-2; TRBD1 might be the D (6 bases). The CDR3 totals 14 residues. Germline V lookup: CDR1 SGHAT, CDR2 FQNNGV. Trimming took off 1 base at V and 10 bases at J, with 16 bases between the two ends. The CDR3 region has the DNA TGTGCCAGCAGCTTAGTTAGGCCGCAGGGGAACTACACCTTC. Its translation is CASSLVRPQGNYTF.

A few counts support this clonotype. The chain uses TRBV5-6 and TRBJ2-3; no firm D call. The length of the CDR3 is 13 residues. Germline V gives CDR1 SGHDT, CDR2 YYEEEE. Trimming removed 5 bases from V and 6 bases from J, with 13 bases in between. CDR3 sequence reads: CASRAWNEDTQYF. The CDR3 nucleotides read TGTGCCAGCAGAGCTTGGAATGAGGATACGCAGTATTTT. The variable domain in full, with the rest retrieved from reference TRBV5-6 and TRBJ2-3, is DAGVTQSPTHLIKTRGQQVTLRCSPKSGHDTVSWYQQALGQGPQFIFQYYEEEERQRGNFPDRFSGHQFPNYSSELNVNALLLGDSALYLCASRAWNEDTQYFGPGTRLTVL.

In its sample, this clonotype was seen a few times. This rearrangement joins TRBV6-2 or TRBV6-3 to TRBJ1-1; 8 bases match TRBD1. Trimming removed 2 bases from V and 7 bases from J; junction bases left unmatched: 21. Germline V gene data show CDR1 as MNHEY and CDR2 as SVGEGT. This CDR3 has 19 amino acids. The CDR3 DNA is TGTGCCAGCAGTTACCGGTTCAGGGGGCGCGGGGACGGGGGACGTGAAGCTTTCTTT. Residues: CASSYRFRGRGDGGREAFF.

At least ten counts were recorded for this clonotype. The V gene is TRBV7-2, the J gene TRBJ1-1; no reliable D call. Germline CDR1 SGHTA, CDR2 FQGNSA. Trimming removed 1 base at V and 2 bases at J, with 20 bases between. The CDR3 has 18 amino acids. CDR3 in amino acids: CASSLGLVRWVGNTEAFF. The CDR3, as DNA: TGTGCCAGCAGCTTAGGATTGGTCAGGTGGGTCGGCAACACTGAAGCTTTCTTT.

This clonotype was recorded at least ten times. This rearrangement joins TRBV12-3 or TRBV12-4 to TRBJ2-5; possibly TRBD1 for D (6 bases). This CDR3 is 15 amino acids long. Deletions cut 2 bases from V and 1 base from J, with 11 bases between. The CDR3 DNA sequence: TGTGCCAGCAGTTTACAACAGGGTATCCAAGAGACCCAGTACTTC. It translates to CASSLQQGIQETQYF.

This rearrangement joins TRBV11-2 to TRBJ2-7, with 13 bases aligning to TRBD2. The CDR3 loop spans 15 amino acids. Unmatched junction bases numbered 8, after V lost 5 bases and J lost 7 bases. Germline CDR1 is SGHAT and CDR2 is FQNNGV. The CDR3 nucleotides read TGTGCCAGCAGCCCCCGGACTAGCGGGAGAAAGGAGCAGTACTTC. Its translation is CASSPRTSGRKEQYF.

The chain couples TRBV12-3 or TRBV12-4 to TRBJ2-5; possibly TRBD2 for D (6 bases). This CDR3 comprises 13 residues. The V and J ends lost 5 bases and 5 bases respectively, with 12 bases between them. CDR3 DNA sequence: TGTGCCAGCAGTGACGTTGGGGGGGAGACCCAGTACTTC. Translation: CASSDVGGETQYF.

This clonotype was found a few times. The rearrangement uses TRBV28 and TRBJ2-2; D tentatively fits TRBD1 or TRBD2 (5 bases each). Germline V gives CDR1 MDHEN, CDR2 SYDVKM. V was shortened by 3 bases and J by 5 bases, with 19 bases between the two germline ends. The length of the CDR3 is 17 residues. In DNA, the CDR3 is TGTGCCAGCAGTTTGGCCAGGGTCGGTCCGGGAACCGGGGAGCTGTTTTTT. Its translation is CASSLARVGPGTGELFF.

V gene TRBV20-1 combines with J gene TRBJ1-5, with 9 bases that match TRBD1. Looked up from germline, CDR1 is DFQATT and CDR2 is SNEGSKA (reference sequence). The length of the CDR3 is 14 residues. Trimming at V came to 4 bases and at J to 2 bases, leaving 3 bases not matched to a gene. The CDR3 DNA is TGCAGTGCTATACAGGGGGCGGGCAATCAGCCCCAGCATTTT. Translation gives CSAIQGAGNQPQHF.